The entry below describes one T cell receptor (beta chain). This receptor's antigen is unknown. The sample holds no much larger clone one base away, and base qualities are not on file. This sample stems from a study of blood T cell repertoires in COVID-19 (dated by TCRdb to 2018 to 2021). For the wider study: Collaborator samples came from the United States, Italy and Spain and covered acute and convalescent phases of COVID-19. The material from the prospective study consisted of cDNA or gDNA derived from T cells, B-cell-depleted T cells, or PBMCs. Deeply sampled blood TCRbeta repertoires from subjects exposed to, actively infected with, or recovered from COVID-19 were included in the dataset. A freely available public database, intended as a resource for researchers studying the immune response to SARS-CoV-2, is where the repertoires were released. Samples came from the ongoing ImmuneRACE study (first 160 participants) plus 1,254 subjects from 6 global collaborators. Sample metadata almost always included a de-identified subject ID, COVID-19 status, age in years and sex. HLA class I and class II types, where available, came from metadata supplied by the sample provider rather than from assay-based typing.

Collaborating institutions collected whole blood in K2EDTA tubes following their own protocols. For TCRbeta analysis, collaborators shipped samples as frozen whole blood, isolated PBMCs, or DNA extracted from either of those sample types. Broad study findings and their caveats: How much clinical and demographic metadata was included differed by source and by participant, and the metadata was provided uncurated.

The immunoSEQ Assay, a bias-controlled multiplex PCR, was used to amplify TCRbeta CDR3 regions from genomic DNA. On the authors' methods: The number of nucleated cells in each sample was estimated by amplification of reference gene primers within the assay. To quantify the absolute abundance of each unique TCRbeta CDR3 rearrangement, sequence reads were collapsed and filtered. Productive Simpson clonality was computed per sample as the square root of Simpson's diversity index over productive rearrangements. In TCRdb, the immuneACCESS table is reduced to in-frame sequences with V and J assigned. These tables do not hold every clone; where another copy was compared, an unresolved V gene accounts for under half, and the others remain unexplained. Clonal size and the V and J genes are those of that table, whereas D and trimming came from the DNA. The sample includes 150,000 to 200,000 clones, with roughly 90% observed a single time. In total, the top ten clones hold about a fifth of the sample.

The TCR was taken from a man aged 70-80 years with active or convalescent COVID-19. Specimen: peripheral blood.

For the CDR3, the sequence is CASSSQDRGLYGYTF. The bases read TGTGCCAGCAGTTCCCAGGACAGGGGGCTTTATGGCTACACCTTC. Recombination connected TRBV6-5 to TRBJ1-2; 11 bases in the junction line up with TRBD1. CDR1 MNHEY and CDR2 SVGAGI are derived from the germline V gene. Relative to germline, V is missing 4 bases and J is missing 5 bases, with 6 bases of the junction outside any gene match. The CDR3 measures 15 amino acids from cysteine to phenylalanine. The DNA shown is the 45-base CDR3, in frame from base 1.